One T cell receptor beta chain is described in this entry. The entry originates in a study of cytomegalovirus exposure and HLA in healthy donors. Germline-derived CDR1 and CDR2 are SGHDT and YYEEEE. This CDR3 region has 15 residues. V trimming: 4 bases; J trimming: 6 bases; junction bases outside the gene matches: 8. PCR was performed using 60 Vbeta and 13 Jbeta primers. Only in-frame clones appear in the TCRdb table, and some are missing; sequencing was by immunoSEQ multiplex PCR. This repertoire includes about 64,000 clones. Sequencing input: PBMCs. The J gene is TRBJ1-4, the V gene TRBV5-6, with 8 bases aligning to TRBD1. The clonotype comes from a woman between 18 and 30 years old in good health and CMV-seronegative. The CDR3 loop is CASSHSGQGDEKLFF. The CDR3 DNA reads as TGTGCCAGCAGCCACTCAGGACAGGGAGATGAAAAACTGTTTTTT. Using reference TRBV5-6 and TRBJ1-4 for the parts outside the CDR3, the full variable domain is DAGVTQSPTHLIKTRGQQVTLRCSPKSGHDTVSWYQQALGQGPQFIFQYYEEEERQRGNFPDRFSGHQFPNYSSELNVNALLLGDSALYLCASSHSGQGDEKLFFGSGTQLSVL.